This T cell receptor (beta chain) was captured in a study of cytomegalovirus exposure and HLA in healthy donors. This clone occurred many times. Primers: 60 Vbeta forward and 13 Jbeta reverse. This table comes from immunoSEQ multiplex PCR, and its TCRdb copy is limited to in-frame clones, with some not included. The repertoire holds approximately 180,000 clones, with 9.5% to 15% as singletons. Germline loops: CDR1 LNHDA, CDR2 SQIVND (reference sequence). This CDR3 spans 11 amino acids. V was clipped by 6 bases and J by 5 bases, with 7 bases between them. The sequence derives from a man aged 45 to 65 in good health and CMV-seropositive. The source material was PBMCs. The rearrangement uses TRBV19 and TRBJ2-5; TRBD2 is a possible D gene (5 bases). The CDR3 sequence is CASRRGETQYF. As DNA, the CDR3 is TGTGCCAGTAGAAGAGGGGAGACCCAGTACTTC.